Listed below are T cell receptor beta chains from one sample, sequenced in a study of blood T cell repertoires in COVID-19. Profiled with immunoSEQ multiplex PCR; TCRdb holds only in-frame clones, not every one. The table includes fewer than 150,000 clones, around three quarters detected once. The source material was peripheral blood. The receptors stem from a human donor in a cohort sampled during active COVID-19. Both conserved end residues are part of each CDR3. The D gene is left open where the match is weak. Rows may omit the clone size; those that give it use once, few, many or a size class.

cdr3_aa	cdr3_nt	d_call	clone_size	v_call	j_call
CASSVDPGSYEQYF	TGTGCCAGCAGCGTAGATCCAGGGTCCTACGAGCAGTACTTC	-	-	TRBV9	TRBJ2-7
CSASRGVRKETQYF	TGCAGTGCTAGTCGGGGGGTCCGAAAAGAGACCCAGTACTTC	TRBD2	-	TRBV20-1	TRBJ2-5
CASSLRGGSDGYTF	TGCGCCAGCAGCCTGAGAGGGGGATCTGACGGCTACACCTTC	-	once	TRBV5-1	TRBJ1-2
CASSYLDRGLGGYTF	TGTGCCAGCAGCTACCTCGACAGGGGCCTTGGCGGCTACACCTTC	TRBD1	-	TRBV5-6	TRBJ1-2
CASSSTGTGYGTEAFF	TGCGCCAGCAGCTCCACCGGGACAGGGTATGGCACTGAAGCTTTCTTT	TRBD1	-	TRBV5-1	TRBJ1-1
CASARDTGTQYF	TGCGCCAGCGCCCGGGACACCGGGACCCAGTACTTC	-	few	TRBV10-1	TRBJ2-5
CASSYGAGNYEQYF	TGTGCCAGCAGTTACGGCGCGGGGAACTACGAGCAGTACTTC	-	few	TRBV6-5	TRBJ2-7
CASSQQATGELFF	TGTGCCAGCAGCCAACAGGCCACCGGGGAGCTGTTTTTT	-	-	TRBV16	TRBJ2-2
CASSSNQGYGNTIYF	TGTGCCAGCAGTTCAAATCAGGGGTATGGAAACACCATATATTTT	-	-	TRBV6-5	TRBJ1-3
CASSWTTGRNSPLHF	TGTGCCAGCAGCTGGACGACCGGGAGGAATTCACCCCTCCACTTT	-	-	TRBV11-2	TRBJ1-6
CASSQRSRDSYEQYF	TGTGCCAGCAGCCAACGCAGCAGGGACTCCTACGAGCAGTACTTC	-	-	TRBV3-1/TRBV3-2	TRBJ2-7
CASSLGTLSNQPQHF	TGCGCCAGCAGCTTGGGGACATTAAGCAATCAGCCCCAGCATTTT	-	-	TRBV5-1	TRBJ1-5
CASSLAGAGSTDTQYF	TGTGCCAGCAGCTTAGCCGGGGCGGGGAGCACAGATACGCAGTATTTT	-	-	TRBV7-2	TRBJ2-3
CASSLSPKTGGLYGYTF	TGTGCCAGCAGTTTATCCCCCAAAACAGGGGGCTTGTATGGCTACACCTTC	TRBD1	-	TRBV27	TRBJ1-2
CASSPATTGNTIYF	TGTGCCAGCAGCCCGGCCACTACTGGAAACACCATATATTTT	-	-	TRBV7-8	TRBJ1-3
CASSYQGEETQYF	TGCGCCAGCAGCTATCAGGGGGAGGAGACCCAGTACTTC	TRBD1	-	TRBV5-1	TRBJ2-5
CASSRTPVSYEQYF	TGTGCCAGCAGTCGAACACCCGTCTCCTACGAGCAGTACTTC	-	-	TRBV6-5	TRBJ2-7
CASSEARQALSGANVLTF	TGTGCCAGCAGTGAAGCGCGACAGGCCCTCTCTGGGGCCAACGTCCTGACTTTC	-	-	TRBV6-1	TRBJ2-6
CASSYSKRDQSYEQYF	TGTGCCAGCAGTTACTCGAAGAGGGATCAGAGCTACGAGCAGTACTTC	-	-	TRBV6-6	TRBJ2-7
CASSYDRARSGYTF	TGTGCCAGCAGTTACGACAGGGCTAGAAGTGGCTACACCTTC	TRBD1	-	TRBV6-5	TRBJ1-2
CASSLDLEAAFGAFF	TGTGCCAGCAGCTTAGATCTTGAGGCAGCCTTTGGGGCTTTCTTT	-	-	TRBV11-2	TRBJ1-1
CASSLSTGYPTEAFF	TGCGCCAGCAGCTTATCGACAGGCTACCCCACTGAAGCTTTCTTT	-	-	TRBV5-1	TRBJ1-1
CAIRHPGQSSYEQYF	TGTGCCATCAGACACCCGGGACAGTCCAGCTACGAGCAGTACTTC	TRBD1	-	TRBV10-3	TRBJ2-7
CACISRERVDEKLFF	TGTGCCTGTATTAGCAGGGAACGCGTGGATGAAAAACTGTTTTTT	-	few	TRBV30	TRBJ1-4
CASSLAGARTDTQYF	TGTGCCAGCAGCCTAGCGGGGGCGCGCACAGATACGCAGTATTTT	TRBD2	once	TRBV3-1/TRBV3-2	TRBJ2-3
CASSEDRGYLSGNTIYF	TGTGCCAGCAGTGAGGACAGGGGTTATCTTTCCGGAAACACCATATATTTT	TRBD1	-	TRBV2	TRBJ1-3
CASSERGFGTIEPLHF	TGTGCCAGCAGCGAAAGGGGGTTCGGAACTATAGAACCCCTCCACTTT	-	few	TRBV9	TRBJ1-6
CATSGTANNSPLHF	TGTGCCACCAGTGGGACAGCAAATAATTCACCCCTCCACTTT	-	-	TRBV24-1	TRBJ1-6
CASSQGTKSNQPQHF	TGCGCCAGCAGCCAGGGCACGAAGAGCAATCAGCCCCAGCATTTT	-	once	TRBV4-1	TRBJ1-5
CASSLRNYEQYF	TGTGCCAGCAGCTTGAGGAACTACGAGCAGTACTTC	-	-	TRBV7-2	TRBJ2-7
CASSKGVREGTGELFF	TGTGCCAGCAGCAAAGGGGTAAGGGAGGGCACCGGGGAGCTGTTTTTT	-	-	TRBV21-1	TRBJ2-2
CASSLGLAGGPQDTQYF	TGTGCCAGCAGCTTAGGGCTAGCGGGGGGGCCTCAAGATACGCAGTATTTT	TRBD2	few	TRBV7-6	TRBJ2-3
CASSPGTGGWETQYF	TGTGCCAGCAGCCCAGGGACAGGGGGGTGGGAGACCCAGTACTTC	TRBD1	-	TRBV5-5	TRBJ2-5
CASSIGQVSNEKLFF	TGTGCCAGTAGTATAGGACAAGTGTCTAATGAAAAACTGTTTTTT	-	-	TRBV19	TRBJ1-4
CASSGQGPDQPQHF	TGCGCCAGCAGTGGACAGGGGCCCGATCAGCCCCAGCATTTT	TRBD1	many	TRBV10-2	TRBJ1-5
CASSAAGQGGSPLHF	TGTGCCAGTAGTGCCGCGGGACAGGGTGGTTCACCCCTCCACTTT	TRBD1	-	TRBV19	TRBJ1-6
CASSLQRGETQYF	TGTGCCAGCAGCCTACAACGGGGGGAGACCCAGTACTTC	-	-	TRBV7-8	TRBJ2-5
CASSPPEHTYEQYF	TGTGCCAGCTCACCACCAGAACACACCTACGAGCAGTACTTC	-	-	TRBV18	TRBJ2-7
CASSFPTGLLLRYGYTF	TGTGCCAGCAGTTTCCCGACAGGCCTCCTTTTACGGTATGGCTACACCTTC	-	once	TRBV28	TRBJ1-2